What follows are 25 T cell receptor beta chains derived from one specimen sequenced in a study of blood T cell repertoires in COVID-19. This table comes from immunoSEQ multiplex PCR, and its TCRdb copy is limited to in-frame clones, with some not included. The sample yields tens of thousands of clones, about four fifths seen once. Sequencing was done on a sample of peripheral blood. The receptor set was obtained from a human donor in a cohort sampled during active COVID-19.

This clone occurred a few times. J is TRBJ1-2 and V is TRBV3-1 (or the pseudogene TRBV3-2); no definite D call. Germline assignment: CDR1 LGHDT and CDR2 YNNKEL (reference sequence). The CDR3 covers 14 residues. V lost 2 bases and J lost 3, with 10 bases in between. The CDR3 protein is CASSQYGGDYGYTF. CDR3 nucleotides: TGTGCCAGCAGCCAATATGGAGGTGACTATGGCTACACCTTC.

The chain employs TRBV21-1 and TRBJ1-5. TRBV21-1 corresponds to a pseudogene. This CDR3 is 14 amino acids long. The chain's CDR3 is CAGSRRVCNQPQHF. The CDR3 region has the DNA TGTGCCGGCTCCAGGAGGGTGTGCAATCAGCCCCAGCATTTT.

Only a few counts were recorded for this clone. The chain combines TRBV3-1 (or the pseudogene TRBV3-2) with TRBJ1-1, with D perhaps matching TRBD1 (6 bases). This CDR3 contains 16 residues. Germline CDR1 is LGHDT and CDR2 is YNNKEL (reference sequence). The V and J ends lost 4 bases and 1 base respectively, with 16 bases between them. The CDR3: CASSRSGTLKNTEAFF. In DNA, the CDR3 is TGTGCCAGCAGCCGTTCCGGGACACTCAAGAACACTGAAGCTTTCTTT.

The table lists this clone with a count of one. The chain employs TRBV3-1 (or the pseudogene TRBV3-2) and TRBJ2-4; 8 bases map to TRBD1. Germline trimming cut 0 bases from V and 7 bases from J; bases unmatched to any gene: 8. The CDR3 has 16 residues. The V gene's germline CDR1 is LGHDT and CDR2 YNNKEL (reference sequence). The CDR3 protein is CASSQEVRTGYNIQYF. CDR3 coding DNA: TGTGCCAGCAGCCAAGAGGTGAGGACAGGGTACAACATTCAGTACTTC.

The V call is TRBV11-3, the J call TRBJ2-2; TRBD1 matches at 7 bases. The V and J ends lost 5 bases and 3 bases, in that order; junction bases with no gene match: 6. This CDR3 is built from 15 residues. Germline CDR1 SGHNT, CDR2 YENEEA. CDR3: CASSPGTDYTGELFF. CDR3 sequence (DNA): TGTGCCAGCAGCCCTGGGACAGATTACACCGGGGAGCTGTTTTTT.

Only a few counts were recorded for this clone. The rearrangement joins TRBV5-4 to TRBJ2-7; 9 nucleotides match TRBD2. Trimming removed 0 bases from V and 4 bases from J; junction bases left unmatched: 5. CDR1 SGHNT and CDR2 YYREEE come from the germline V gene (reference sequence). The CDR3 length is 15 residues. The CDR3 region is CASSLAVAGGYEQYF. CDR3 DNA: TGTGCCAGCAGCTTGGCCGTCGCGGGGGGGTACGAGCAGTACTTC.

This clone was detected only a few times. The genes are TRBV19 and TRBJ1-1; no firm D call. The V and J ends lost 5 bases and 0 bases respectively, with 4 bases between them. This CDR3 spans 12 amino acids. Germline CDR1 reads LNHDA; CDR2 reads SQIVND (reference sequence). The CDR3 loop reads CASSSVNTEAFF. Written as DNA, the CDR3 is TGTGCCAGTAGTTCTGTGAACACTGAAGCTTTCTTT.

The chain has TRBV28 and TRBJ1-5; D is uncertain. CDR3 length: 12 amino acids. CDR1 and CDR2 (germline): MDHEN, SYDVKM. Trimming cost V 3 bases and J 4 bases, with 4 bases left between them. The CDR3 is CASSFPNQPQHF. CDR3 bases: TGTGCCAGCAGTTTTCCGAATCAGCCCCAGCATTTT.

The DNA for the CDR3 is TGTGCCAGCAGCCAAGATGTGGACAGACAAGAGACCCAGTACTTC. This translates into CASSQDVDRQETQYF. The chain uses TRBV4-2 and TRBJ2-5, with a possible D match to TRBD1 (6 bases). From germline, CDR1 is LGHNA and CDR2 YNFKEQ. Deletions cut 0 bases from V and 2 bases from J, with 10 bases between. The CDR3 length is 15 residues.

There are a few counts of this clone. This rearrangement joins TRBV28 to TRBJ1-1, with TRBD1 identical over 9 bases. The CDR3 covers 12 residues. Germline values: CDR1 MDHEN, CDR2 SYDVKM. V lost 5 bases to trimming and J lost 8 bases; unmatched junction nucleotides: 3. The CDR3 is CASSLDRGEAFF. CDR3 sequence (DNA): TGTGCCAGCAGTCTAGACAGGGGGGAAGCTTTCTTT.

The gene calls are TRBV19 and TRBJ2-2; TRBD2 matches 8 bases. Trimming took 0 bases from V and 7 from J; bases not matched to a gene: 7. Germline CDR1 and CDR2: LNHDA and SQIVND (reference sequence). The length of the CDR3 is 16 residues. The CDR3 DNA reads TGTGCCAGTAGTATAGATTGGGGACTAGACTACGGGGAGCTGTTTTTT. It codes for CASSIDWGLDYGELFF.

This chain joins TRBV3-1 (or the pseudogene TRBV3-2) and TRBJ1-5, with 7 bases matching TRBD1. CDR3 length: 13 residues. From germline, CDR1 is LGHDT and CDR2 YNNKEL (reference sequence). J gave up 7 bases and V 3 bases, and 3 bases lay outside the gene matches. Here the CDR3 DNA reads TGTGCCAGCAGCCAGGACAGGTGGCAGCCCCAGCATTTT. This encodes CASSQDRWQPQHF.

This chain connects TRBV28 to TRBJ1-1; TRBD1 aligns across 9 bases. The CDR3 consists of 12 residues. Looked up from germline, CDR1 is MDHEN and CDR2 is SYDVKM. The V and J ends lost 4 bases and 10 bases, in that order; junction bases with no gene match: 4. The CDR3 coding sequence is TGTGCCAGCAGTTACGGACAGGGGAGAGCTTTCTTT. Protein sequence: CASSYGQGRAFF.

The chain joins TRBV3-1 (or the pseudogene TRBV3-2) to TRBJ1-6; D is undetermined. CDR1 is LGHDT and CDR2 is YNNKEL in the germline V gene (reference sequence). The CDR3 extends over 12 amino acids. Trimming shortened V by 4 bases and J by 8 bases, and 6 bases separated the two germline ends. CDR3 in DNA: TGTGCCAGCAGCCCGTTTGATTCACCCCTCCACTTT. Amino acid sequence: CASSPFDSPLHF.

The rearrangement uses TRBV18 and TRBJ2-2; maybe TRBD2 (7 bases). The CDR3 is made up of 16 amino acids. With 3 bases removed from V and 4 bases from J, the gap between germline ends came to 15 bases. Looked up from germline, CDR1 is KGHSH and CDR2 is LQKENI. Here the CDR3 DNA reads TGTGCCAGCTCACCCCCCTCCGGGGGGCCCACCGGGGAGCTGTTTTTT. Encoded protein: CASSPPSGGPTGELFF.

The table lists this clone with a count of one. This chain connects TRBV2 to TRBJ2-1; tentative D call: TRBD2 (6 bases). Germline lookup yields CDR1 SNHLY and CDR2 FYNNEI. Between the trimmed V and J ends, which lost 9 bases and 2 bases, there was a span of 14 bases. The CDR3 consists of 14 residues. The chain's CDR3 is CARNLALAYNEQFF. CDR3 DNA sequence: TGTGCCAGGAACCTAGCGCTCGCCTACAATGAGCAGTTCTTC.

The chain employs TRBV12-5 and TRBJ1-5, with D perhaps TRBD1 (5 bases). Trimming stripped 3 bases from V and 4 bases from J, with 7 bases between. Germline assignment: CDR1 LGHNT and CDR2 FRNRAP. The length of the CDR3 is 13 residues. CDR3 loop: CASGFGGNQPQHF. CDR3 in DNA: TGTGCTAGTGGTTTCGGGGGGAATCAGCCCCAGCATTTT.

The V call is TRBV24-1, the J call TRBJ1-5, with 9 bases that match TRBD1. Germline V gene sequence: CDR1 KGHDR, CDR2 SFDVKD. J was trimmed by 5 bases and V by 7 bases; bases with no gene match: 5. CDR3 length: 14 amino acids. In DNA, the CDR3 is TGTGCCACCAGCATGACAGGGGGGGATCAGCCCCAGCATTTT. Encoded protein: CATSMTGGDQPQHF.

The V call is TRBV6-6, the J call TRBJ1-4, with 8 nucleotides matching TRBD1. Germline V lookup: CDR1 MNHNY, CDR2 SVGAGI (reference sequence). V lost 5 bases, J lost 11 bases, and 4 bases stayed unmatched. The CDR3 totals 12 residues. CDR3 sequence (DNA): TGTGCCAGCAGTACGACAGGGGACAAACTGTTTTTT. It translates to CASSTTGDKLFF.

This clone was observed once. The J gene is TRBJ2-3, the V gene TRBV7-9; TRBD2 matches 8 bases. This CDR3 is 17 amino acids long. Germline assignment: CDR1 SEHNR and CDR2 FQNEAQ (reference sequence). The J segment lost 2 bases and the V segment lost 1 base, leaving 8 bases of the junction unmatched. DNA of the CDR3: TGTGCCAGCAGCTTAGGGGTAGCGGGGATTAACACAGATACGCAGTATTTT. It codes for CASSLGVAGINTDTQYF.

The genes are TRBV5-1 and TRBJ2-7, with TRBD1 as a possible D gene (8 bases). Trimming stripped 0 bases from V and 6 bases from J, with 16 bases between. The CDR3 consists of 15 residues. Germline-derived CDR1 and CDR2 are SGHRS and YFSETQ. The DNA of the CDR3 is TGCGCCAGCAGCTTGGGTCGGACAGGGAGGGCCGAGCAGTACTTC. Translating gives CASSLGRTGRAEQYF.

The chain uses TRBV2 and TRBJ2-3; 10 nucleotides agree with TRBD2. The CDR3 runs 14 residues. V lost 4 bases to trimming and J lost 3 bases; unmatched junction nucleotides: 1. From germline, CDR1 is SNHLY and CDR2 FYNNEI. The CDR3 bases are TGTGCCAGCAGTGGAGCGGGGGGGACAGATACGCAGTATTTT. Its translation is CASSGAGGTDTQYF.

J is TRBJ1-2 and V is TRBV6-5; tentative D call: TRBD1 (6 bases). Per the germline V gene, CDR1 is MNHEY and CDR2 is SVGAGI. This CDR3 has 13 amino acids. V lost 4 bases and J lost 9, with 15 bases in between. CDR3 bases: TGTGCCAGCAGTTTGTGGCAGGGGACTAGCTACACCTTC. Translating gives CASSLWQGTSYTF.

The chain uses TRBV5-1 and TRBJ1-1; 11 bases are shared with TRBD1. V lost 4 bases, J lost 5 bases, and 7 bases stayed unmatched. CDR3 length: 15 residues. Germline CDR1 and CDR2: SGHRS and YFSETQ. CDR3: CASSRGQGVRTEAFF. CDR3 DNA: TGCGCCAGCAGCAGGGGACAGGGGGTGAGAACTGAAGCTTTCTTT.

The CDR3 bases are TGTGCCACCAGTGATTGGGCATCCGGAAACACCATATATTTT. Translating gives CATSDWASGNTIYF. V is TRBV24-1 and J is TRBJ1-3; no clear D. Germline lookup yields CDR1 KGHDR and CDR2 SFDVKD. The V gene lost 2 bases and the J gene lost 4 bases, with 8 bases spanning the gap. The CDR3 is 14 residues long.